This T cell receptor beta chain was recovered during a study of T-cell memory formation after mild COVID-19. Notes on the study in general: Of the contracting clones, CD4+ ones lay mainly in CM and EM, and CD8+ ones in EMRA.

This clonotype was counted a few times. Its matching antigen is unknown. TCRdb ran MiXCR on the 5' RACE reads and lists one entry per CDR3 protein. The profile shows approximately 400,000 distinct CDR3 sequences, about a sixth of them singletons. Germline CDR1 SGHVS, CDR2 FQNEAQ. Trimming pared 5 bases from V and 2 bases from J, leaving 15 bases between. The CDR3 covers 15 residues. This receptor was obtained from a man between 18 and 29 years old who had mild COVID-19 (a few samples of this study predate the infection). Cell type and time point are not known. V and J are TRBV7-8 and TRBJ1-2; a weak D match, TRBD1 (5 bases). What was sequenced was PBMCs or a T cell subset sorted from them (not recorded which). The DNA of the CDR3 is TGTGCCAGCAGCCCCCCGGGCTGGGGCAACTATGGCTACACCTTC. Protein sequence: CASSPPGWGNYGYTF.